This TCR beta chain was observed in a study of cytomegalovirus exposure and HLA in healthy donors. Overall study results and limits: Listed as cytomegalovirus-associated were over 150 TCR beta chains. Most of the TCR beta V segments (in an earlier analysis) were productive either about 87% or about 30% of the time.

The PCR was carried out with 60 Vbeta primers and 13 Jbeta primers. TCRdb keeps only in-frame clones here, not all; method: immunoSEQ multiplex PCR. The table shows 150,000 to 200,000 clones, with roughly 74% occurring only once. In germline, CDR1 is SNHLY, CDR2 FYNNEI. CDR3 length: 13 residues. V was clipped by 2 bases and J by 8 bases, with 10 bases between them. As concerns this clone: Its antigen is not known.

Sequenced: PBMCs. V usage is TRBV2 and J usage is TRBJ2-1; the D is unclear. The receptor was derived from a woman aged 40 to 49 in good health and CMV-seropositive. The CDR3 here is CASSELPFDEQFF. CDR3 nucleotide sequence: TGTGCCAGCAGTGAACTTCCCTTCGATGAGCAGTTCTTC.